Listed here are 5 T cell receptor beta chains from one sample, sequenced in a study of T cell repertoires in cytomegalovirus infection. TCRdb re-called the reads with MiXCR, one entry per CDR3 protein. The table has about 920,000 distinct CDR3 sequences, approximately 32% seen once. No antigens are known for them. The material sequenced was cultured CD8+ T cells from PBMCs, taken from culture after CMV antigen stimulation. The receptors were sampled from a human donor in good health (CMV status not recorded). Some clones in this sample may be carry-over from other donors' samples.

This clonotype was found a few times. This rearrangement joins TRBV29-1 to TRBJ1-1, with 7 positions matching TRBD1. J gave up 4 bases and V 3 bases, and 8 bases lay outside the gene matches. CDR1 and CDR2 from the germline V gene are SQVTM and ANQGSEA. The CDR3 covers 14 residues. CDR3 amino acids: CSVDRTGVGTEAFF. The CDR3 DNA reads as TGCAGCGTTGACCGTACAGGGGTCGGCACTGAAGCTTTCTTT.

This clonotype was found a few times. The chain has TRBV7-8 and TRBJ1-5, with unresolved D. The CDR3 covers 16 residues. Germline V lookup: CDR1 SGHVS, CDR2 FQNEAQ. V lost 2 bases and J lost 4, with 15 bases in between. The CDR3 loop is CASSLLAGPTNQPQHF. CDR3 bases: TGTGCCAGCAGCTTACTAGCAGGTCCCACAAATCAGCCCCAGCATTTT.

This clonotype was found many times. The J gene is TRBJ2-2, the V gene TRBV12-3 or TRBV12-4, with D perhaps TRBD1 (7 bases). The CDR3 spans 17 residues. Trimming pared 2 bases from V and 4 bases from J, leaving 17 bases between. CDR3 sequence (DNA): TGTGCCAGCAGTTTAAGCAGCAGGGGGGTCGGCACCGGGGAGCTGTTTTTT. This encodes CASSLSSRGVGTGELFF.

In regard to this clonotype: Just one base apart from a much larger clone, this may be a read error. V gene TRBV7-2 combines with J gene TRBJ2-1; TRBD1 or TRBD2 may be the D gene (5 bases each). This CDR3 region has 14 residues. Trimming took 0 bases from V and 12 from J, leaving 15 bases between them. Germline loops: CDR1 SGHTA, CDR2 FQGNSA. This CDR3 reads CASSLAGAMDVQFF. CDR3 in DNA: TGTGCCAGCAGCTTAGCCGGGGCGATGGATGTGCAGTTCTTC.

The rearrangement links TRBV25-1 to TRBJ1-1; TRBD1 aligns across 8 bases. CDR3 length: 12 amino acids. With 8 bases clipped from V and 4 bases from J, the junction kept 3 bases outside the gene matches. CDR1 MGHDK and CDR2 SYGVNS come from the germline V gene. This chain's CDR3 is CASCTGGTEAFF. Written as DNA, the CDR3 is TGTGCCAGCTGTACAGGGGGCACTGAAGCTTTCTTT.